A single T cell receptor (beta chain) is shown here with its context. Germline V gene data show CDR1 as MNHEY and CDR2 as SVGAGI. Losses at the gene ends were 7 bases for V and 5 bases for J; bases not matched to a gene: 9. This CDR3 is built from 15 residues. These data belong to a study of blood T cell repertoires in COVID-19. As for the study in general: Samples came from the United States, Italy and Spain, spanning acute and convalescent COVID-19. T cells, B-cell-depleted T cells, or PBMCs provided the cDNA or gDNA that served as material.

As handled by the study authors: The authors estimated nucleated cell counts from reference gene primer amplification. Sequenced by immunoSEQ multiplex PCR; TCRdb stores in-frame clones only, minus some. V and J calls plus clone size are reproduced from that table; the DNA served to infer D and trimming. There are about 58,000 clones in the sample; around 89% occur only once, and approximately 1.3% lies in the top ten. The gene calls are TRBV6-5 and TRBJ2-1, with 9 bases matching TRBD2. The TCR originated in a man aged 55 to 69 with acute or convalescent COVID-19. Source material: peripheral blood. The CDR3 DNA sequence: TGTGCCAGCACCTTTGCGGGAGGGAGAAACAATGAGCAGTTCTTC. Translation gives CASTFAGGRNNEQFF.